This TCR delta chain was recovered during a study of γδ T cells in repeated Plasmodium falciparum infection. Regarding the study as a whole: Malian children's Vdelta2-negative repertoires appeared more expanded and less diverse than Australians'.

Germline V CDR1 and CDR2: TSWWSYY, QGS. V shed 1 base, J shed 10 bases, and the junction held 18 bases outside the gene matches. The CDR3 spans 18 residues. Vgamma9/Vdelta2+ and Vdelta2-negative gammadelta T cells were flow-sorted from PBMC for bulk sequencing. TCRdb made new clone calls on the multiplex PCR reads using CATT. The table records roughly 93,000 delta-chain clones, roughly 0.98% of them present only once. This clone has more than one count but fewer than ten. The antigen remains undetermined. TCRdb assigns this DNA the protein of a much larger clone, which departs from its translation at residue 7; this likely reflects a read error, and the protein shown comes from translating the DNA.

The TCR sequence derives from a pool of human donors (malaria-infected and uninfected, not separated). The rearrangement joins TRDV1 to TRDJ1, with 10 nucleotides matching TRDD3. Sequencing was done on a sample of gamma-delta T cells from blood. CDR3 residues: CALGERTFGGIRNAGLIF. CDR3 nucleotide sequence: TGTGCTCTTGGGGAACGAACCTTTGGGGGGATACGAAATGCTGGACTCATCTTT.